Here is one T cell receptor beta chain with its context. Trimming removed 4 bases from V and 6 bases from J, with 10 bases in between. The CDR3 is 14 amino acids. The germline gives CDR1 MNHNY, CDR2 SVGAGI (reference sequence). This specimen comes from a study of blood T cell repertoires in COVID-19. Study as a whole: T cells, B-cell-depleted T cells, or PBMCs supplied cDNA or gDNA.

Original methodology: Amplification of reference gene primers provided the estimated nucleated cell counts. Data came from immunoSEQ multiplex PCR; TCRdb stores just in-frame clones and leaves some out. The V and J calls and clone size come from that table; D and trimming were worked out from the DNA. The sample consists of under 200,000 clones, 60% to 80% of them appearing once. The receptor was isolated from a man aged 65 to 79 with acute or convalescent COVID-19. Sequenced: peripheral blood. J is TRBJ2-6 and V is TRBV6-6, with a tentative D call TRBD1 (6 bases). Here the CDR3 reads CASSSNREANVLTF. The DNA of the CDR3 is TGTGCCAGCAGTTCAAACAGGGAGGCCAACGTCCTGACTTTC.